Sequencing of this TCR beta chain was carried out in a study of blood T cell repertoires in COVID-19. The CDR3 totals 12 residues. V lost 5 bases and J 14 bases, leaving 17 bases between the germline ends. Per the germline V gene, CDR1 is MNHEY and CDR2 is SMNVEV (reference sequence). Using immunoSEQ multiplex PCR, the repertoire was profiled, and TCRdb retains in-frame clones only, with some absent. The sample gives fewer than 300,000 clones, about 89% of which show up once; over 2% is in the top ten. This TCR came from a woman aged 25 to 45 with COVID-19, enrolled during active disease. V gene TRBV27 combines with J gene TRBJ2-3, with TRBD1 as a possible D gene (5 bases). Sequencing was done on a sample of peripheral blood. DNA for the CDR3: TGTGCCAGCAGTCCATTGGACACGGAATTGTATTTT. Amino acid sequence: CASSPLDTELYF.